The source of this T cell receptor beta chain is a study of identical twins. Template switching created a universal primer site, and the cDNA included unique molecular identifiers. TCRdb recomputed calls from the 5' RACE reads with MiXCR, one row per CDR3 protein. Of 1.5 million to 2 million distinct CDR3 sequences listed, roughly a third were seen once; the top ten hold under 0.35%. The germline gives CDR1 LGHNA, CDR2 YNFKEQ. V was clipped by 4 bases and J by 1 base, with 9 bases between them. The CDR3 runs to 14 residues. Sample: cord blood. The clonotype comes from a newborn girl in good health. J is TRBJ2-3 and V is TRBV4-2; tentative D call: TRBD2 (5 bases). The CDR3 spells CASSPISGTDTQYF. For the CDR3, the DNA is TGTGCCAGCAGCCCGATTAGCGGCACAGATACGCAGTATTTT.